These 32 T cell receptor beta chains were all obtained from the same sample, sequenced in a study of post-analysis software for immune sequencing data. Study results and caveats: Patients carried a handful of TRBV segments more frequently than controls did, and TRBV5-6, TRBV5-1 and TRBV20-1 were among them.

Unique molecular identifiers featured in each of the TCR beta cDNA libraries. TCRdb re-called the PCR reads through MiXCR, storing one row per CDR3 protein. The repertoire holds about 560,000 distinct CDR3 sequences, with 44% as singletons. These receptors are not linked to any known antigen. Sequenced input: blood. The source of these receptors is a girl aged 10-17 years with multiple sclerosis.

The V gene is TRBV4-1, the J gene TRBJ1-5; 9 bases agree with TRBD1. This CDR3 region has 16 residues. V dropped 1 base and J dropped 3; count of bases not matched to a gene: 4. CDR1 MGHRA and CDR2 YSYEKL come from the germline V gene. The CDR3 protein is CASSQGDRVINQPQHF. The CDR3 coding sequence is TGCGCCAGCAGCCAAGGGGACAGGGTCATCAATCAGCCCCAGCATTTT.

This clonotype was recorded a few times. V gene TRBV11-2 combines with J gene TRBJ2-3; D is undetermined. Germline V CDR1 and CDR2: SGHAT, FQNNGV. Trimming removed 7 bases from V and 4 bases from J, with 18 bases in between. The CDR3 is made up of 15 amino acids. The CDR3 is CASTSPLGMSDTQYF. CDR3 sequence (DNA): TGTGCCAGCACGAGCCCATTAGGGATGTCAGATACGCAGTATTTT.

The V call is TRBV10-3, the J call TRBJ1-2; no clear D gene. Trimming stripped 3 bases from V and 5 bases from J, with 16 bases between. This CDR3 comprises 15 residues. Germline CDR1 is ENHRY and CDR2 is SYGVKD. CDR3 DNA: TGTGCCATCAGTGAAAGGGAGCGAGACCTGTATGGCTACACCTTC. Translation: CAISERERDLYGYTF.

This chain uses TRBV7-9 with TRBJ2-2; D is ambiguous. CDR1 is SEHNR and CDR2 is FQNEAQ in the germline V gene (reference sequence). The CDR3 sequence is 13 residues long. With 5 bases removed from V and 3 bases from J, the gap between germline ends came to 7 bases. CDR3 amino acids: CASSRRDTGELFF. The CDR3 DNA is TGTGCCAGCAGCCGAAGAGACACCGGGGAGCTGTTTTTT.

This clonotype was counted a few times. V and J are TRBV20-1 and TRBJ2-1; D remains unclear. Germline-derived CDR1 and CDR2 are DFQATT and SNEGSKA (reference sequence). This CDR3 spans 12 amino acids. CDR3 protein: CSQSDPNNEQFF. The CDR3 DNA reads TGCAGCCAAAGCGACCCCAACAATGAGCAGTTCTTC.

This chain uses TRBV6-8 with TRBJ1-1; no clear D. The CDR3 has 14 amino acids. V was pared by 5 bases and J by 7 bases, with 17 bases between. CDR1 is MNHGY, CDR2 SAAAGT, per germline. CDR3 DNA: TGTGCCAGCAGTACCTTGTCCCTCGCAATTGAAGCTTTCTTT. This codes for CASSTLSLAIEAFF.

This clonotype was found a few times. The V gene is TRBV5-1, the J gene TRBJ2-3; unclear D gene. V lost 3 bases to trimming and J lost 0 bases, with 8 bases between them. The CDR3 length is 14 residues. CDR1 SGHRS and CDR2 YFSETQ come from the germline V gene. As DNA, the CDR3 is TGCGCCAGCAGCTCCTCAGCTAGCACAGATACGCAGTATTTT. It encodes CASSSSASTDTQYF.

V is TRBV2 and J is TRBJ2-4; no clear D. The length of the CDR3 is 13 residues. The germline V gene has CDR1 SNHLY and CDR2 FYNNEI. Trimming shortened V by 9 bases and J by 6 bases, and 15 bases separated the two germline ends. CDR3 nucleotides: TGTGCCAGTGCTAAAGCCTCCGGAAACATTCAGTACTTC. This encodes CASAKASGNIQYF.

The rearrangement links TRBV5-4 to TRBJ2-1, with 11 bases identical to TRBD1. Per the germline V gene, CDR1 is SGHNT and CDR2 is YYREEE (reference sequence). Germline trimming cut 0 bases from V and 10 bases from J; bases unmatched to any gene: 12. The CDR3 covers 17 residues. The CDR3 region is CASSLGNGQGAAYEQFF. Here the CDR3 DNA reads TGTGCCAGCAGCTTGGGTAATGGACAGGGGGCGGCCTACGAGCAGTTCTTC. Looking up the rest from reference TRBV5-4 and TRBJ2-1 gives the full variable domain: ETGVTQSPTHLIKTRGQQVTLRCSSQSGHNTVSWYQQALGQGPQFIFQYYREEENGRGNFPPRFSGLQFPNYSSELNVNALELDDSALYLCASSLGNGQGAAYEQFFGPGTRLTVL.

The rearrangement links TRBV10-3 to TRBJ2-5; D remains unclear. Germline V gene sequence: CDR1 ENHRY, CDR2 SYGVKD. The CDR3 covers 13 residues. V was pared by 4 bases and J by 2 bases, with 8 bases between. The CDR3 here is CAISGDGQETQYF. The CDR3 nucleotides read TGTGCCATCAGTGGGGATGGTCAAGAGACCCAGTACTTC.

This clonotype appeared once. The CDR3 nucleotides read TGTGCCATCAGTGAATATGGGACAGTTGGCGGTGGGGATGAGCAGTTCTTC. Translating gives CAISEYGTVGGGDEQFF. V usage is TRBV10-3 and J usage is TRBJ2-1, with TRBD1 matching over 7 bases. Germline V lookup: CDR1 ENHRY, CDR2 SYGVKD. Trimming took 3 bases from V and 8 from J; bases not matched to a gene: 16. CDR3 size: 17 residues.

The sample holds a few counts of this clonotype. This chain links TRBV3-1 with TRBJ1-2, with 7 bases lining up with TRBD1. The ends lost 2 bases at V and 4 bases at J; junction bases unmatched: 7. Germline lookup yields CDR1 LGHDT and CDR2 YNNKEL (reference sequence). There are 15 residues in the CDR3. The chain's CDR3 is CASSQWDRVSYGYTF. CDR3 bases: TGTGCCAGCAGCCAATGGGACAGAGTCAGCTATGGCTACACCTTC.

This chain joins TRBV5-1 and TRBJ2-4; the D gene is possibly TRBD2 (6 bases). The DNA end lines up better with TRBJ2-7; the J call may be wrong. CDR1 SGHRS and CDR2 YFSETQ come from the germline V gene. CDR3 size: 16 residues. The CDR3 sequence: CASSLMGDLGFYEQYF. The CDR3 nucleotides are TGCGCCAGCAGCCTCATGGGGGACTTGGGATTCTACGAGCAGTACTTC.

This clonotype was observed a handful of times. V gene TRBV10-3 combines with J gene TRBJ1-4; D gene uncertain. The CDR3 has 11 amino acids. Germline CDR1 reads ENHRY; CDR2 reads SYGVKD. Between the trimmed V and J ends, which lost 5 bases and 8 bases, there was a span of 6 bases. DNA of the CDR3: TGTGCCATCAGTAGTGGCGAAAAACTGTTTTTT. This encodes CAISSGEKLFF.

This clonotype was recorded a few times. The gene calls are TRBV12-3 or TRBV12-4 and TRBJ2-4; the D is unclear. Trimming took 2 bases from V and 0 from J, leaving 11 bases between them. The CDR3 spans 16 residues. The CDR3 nucleotides read TGTGCCAGCAGTTTATCCTCGATCCTAGCCAAAAACATTCAGTACTTC. Amino acids: CASSLSSILAKNIQYF.

The rearrangement links TRBV12-3 or TRBV12-4 to TRBJ2-7; either TRBD1 or TRBD2 may supply D (5 bases each). This CDR3 comprises 14 residues. V was pared by 5 bases and J by 2 bases, with 13 bases between. CDR3: CASSIETGPYEQYF. The CDR3 DNA reads as TGTGCCAGCAGTATAGAGACGGGACCCTACGAGCAGTACTTC.

This clonotype appeared a few times. The J gene is TRBJ2-5, the V gene TRBV15, with D possibly TRBD1 on 6 matching bases. CDR3 size: 16 residues. CDR1 is LNHNV and CDR2 is YYDKDF in the germline V gene (reference sequence). V lost 3 bases and J 5 bases, leaving 19 bases between the germline ends. In nucleotides, the CDR3 is TGTGCCACCAGCAGCTCTCCCGGAACAGGGAGTGAGACCCAGTACTTC. The encoded protein is CATSSSPGTGSETQYF.

This clonotype showed up just a few times. The genes are TRBV6-5 and TRBJ1-1; D is ambiguous. The CDR3 runs 12 residues. Germline V gives CDR1 MNHEY, CDR2 SVGAGI. V was clipped by 9 bases and J by 2 bases, with 10 bases between them. For the CDR3, the DNA is TGTGCCAGTAGGAAAGGTAACACTGAAGCTTTCTTT. As protein: CASRKGNTEAFF.

This clonotype was seen a handful of times. V usage is TRBV6-5 and J usage is TRBJ1-2; D uncertain. There are 12 residues in the CDR3. Trimming took off 6 bases at V and 8 bases at J, with 13 bases between the two ends. Germline CDR1 reads MNHEY; CDR2 reads SVGAGI. Here the CDR3 reads CASSNPLRGYTF. As DNA, the CDR3 is TGTGCCAGCAGCAACCCCTTGAGGGGCTACACCTTC.

The chain has TRBV4-2 and TRBJ2-1; 11 bases map to TRBD2. V dropped 0 bases and J dropped 8; count of bases not matched to a gene: 6. The CDR3 sequence is 16 residues long. Germline CDR1 is LGHNA and CDR2 is YNFKEQ. The CDR3 coding sequence is TGTGCCAGCAGCCAAGATATCACTAGCGGGAGTCATGAGCAGTTCTTC. It codes for CASSQDITSGSHEQFF.

This clonotype was counted a few times. The rearrangement joins TRBV7-9 to TRBJ2-7; 8 bases agree with TRBD2. This CDR3 contains 17 residues. With 2 bases clipped from V and 5 bases from J, the junction kept 14 bases outside the gene matches. CDR1 SEHNR and CDR2 FQNEAQ come from the germline V gene (reference sequence). The DNA of the CDR3 is TGTGCCAGCAGCTTACTTCAAAGGACGGGAGGGCCTAACGAGCAGTACTTC. Its protein product is CASSLLQRTGGPNEQYF. Looking up the rest from reference TRBV7-9 and TRBJ2-7 gives the full variable domain: DTGVSQNPRHKITKRGQNVTFRCDPISEHNRLYWYRQTLGQGPEFLTYFQNEAQLEKSRLLSDRFSAERPKGSFSTLEIQRTEQGDSAMYLCASSLLQRTGGPNEQYFGPGTRLTVT.

This clonotype was detected only a few times. This chain joins TRBV11-2 and TRBJ1-6; weak D call: TRBD1 (5 bases). From germline, CDR1 is SGHAT and CDR2 FQNNGV. CDR3 length: 15 amino acids. Trimming shortened V by 3 bases and J by 5 bases, and 11 bases separated the two germline ends. The chain's CDR3 is CASSFSGTDNSPLHF. CDR3 coding DNA: TGTGCCAGCAGCTTCTCCGGGACGGATAATTCACCCCTCCACTTT. The whole variable domain, filled in from reference TRBV11-2 and TRBJ1-6, reads EAGVAQSPRYKIIEKRQSVAFWCNPISGHATLYWYQQILGQGPKLLIQFQNNGVVDDSQLPKDRFSAERLKGVDSTLKIQPAKLEDSAVYLCASSFSGTDNSPLHFGNGTRLTVT.

The chain carries TRBV24-1 and TRBJ2-7; the D is unclear. This CDR3 has 14 amino acids. CDR1 is KGHDR and CDR2 is SFDVKD in the germline V gene. V lost 6 bases and J 0 bases, leaving 11 bases between the germline ends. The CDR3 is CATSSSTSSYEQYF. DNA of the CDR3: TGTGCCACCAGTTCATCTACAAGCTCCTACGAGCAGTACTTC.

The chain employs TRBV4-2 and TRBJ1-1; TRBD1 might be the D (6 bases). Germline values: CDR1 LGHNA, CDR2 YNFKEQ. Between the trimmed V and J ends, which lost 4 bases and 9 bases, there was a span of 12 bases. The CDR3 is made up of 12 amino acids. Written as DNA, the CDR3 is TGTGCCAGCAGCCGAGGACAGATCCAAGCTTTCTTT. Encoded protein: CASSRGQIQAFF.

V and J are TRBV6-5 and TRBJ2-1, with 10 bases fitting TRBD2. The CDR3 contains 15 residues. The germline CDR1 and CDR2 sequences are MNHEY and SVGAGI. V lost 8 bases to trimming and J lost 6 bases; unmatched junction nucleotides: 10. CDR3 residues: CASGPSGGAGNEQFF. DNA for the CDR3: TGTGCCAGCGGCCCGAGCGGGGGGGCAGGCAATGAGCAGTTCTTC.

Written as DNA, the CDR3 is TGTGCCAGCAGCGGTAGGGGCGGGGGTCGCACAGATACGCAGTATTTT. It specifies CASSGRGGGRTDTQYF. V gene TRBV7-2 combines with J gene TRBJ2-3; 7 nucleotides agree with TRBD2. The germline gives CDR1 SGHTA, CDR2 FQGNSA. V was pared by 5 bases and J by 1 base, with 9 bases of the junction left unmatched. The CDR3 runs to 16 residues.

V gene TRBV20-1 combines with J gene TRBJ2-7; the D gene could be TRBD1 or TRBD2 (7 bases each). V lost 5 bases, J lost 4 bases, and 15 bases lay in between. The CDR3 is made up of 13 amino acids. The V gene's germline CDR1 is DFQATT and CDR2 SNEGSKA (reference sequence). Here the CDR3 DNA reads TGCAGTGCTGGGGGGGACAGAGAGTACGAGCAGTACTTC. It is translated as CSAGGDREYEQYF.

The V call is TRBV29-1, the J call TRBJ2-7; 10 nucleotides match TRBD1. V trimming: 6 bases; J trimming: 4 bases; junction bases outside the gene matches: 9. Per the germline V gene, CDR1 is SQVTM and CDR2 is ANQGSEA. There are 14 residues in the CDR3. CDR3 protein: CSVEGQGRSYEQYF. The CDR3 region has the DNA TGCAGCGTGGAGGGACAGGGGAGGTCGTACGAGCAGTACTTC.

This clonotype has a handful of counts. J is TRBJ2-7 and V is TRBV10-3, with 8 bases matching TRBD2. Per the germline V gene, CDR1 is ENHRY and CDR2 is SYGVKD. V was clipped by 10 bases and J by 1 base; unmatched bases: 6. The CDR3 covers 13 residues. The chain's CDR3 is CATLTSASYEQYF. Written as DNA, the CDR3 is TGTGCCACCCTGACTAGCGCATCCTACGAGCAGTACTTC.

J is TRBJ2-3 and V is TRBV29-1; D not resolved. CDR1 is SQVTM, CDR2 ANQGSEA, per germline. V was clipped by 0 bases and J by 2 bases, with 3 bases between them. CDR3 length: 12 residues. The DNA of the CDR3 is TGCAGCGTTGAAGATATCACAGATACGCAGTATTTT. Translated, it gives CSVEDITDTQYF.

Regarding this clonotype: Given a much more abundant clone one base away, this may be a read error. The chain carries TRBV13 and TRBJ2-7, with a weak D call TRBD1 (6 bases). Germline V gives CDR1 PRHDT, CDR2 FYEKMQ (reference sequence). This CDR3 is built from 17 residues. This CDR3 is CTSSPPLGAESTYEQYF. CDR3 coding DNA: TGTACCAGCAGCCCTCCCTTGGGGGCGGAGAGTACCTACGAGCAGTACTTC.

The chain couples TRBV5-1 to TRBJ2-7; TRBD2 aligns across 7 bases. The CDR3 runs to 15 residues. Germline V lookup: CDR1 SGHRS, CDR2 YFSETQ. V trimming: 0 bases; J trimming: 5 bases; junction bases outside the gene matches: 8. The CDR3 DNA reads as TGCGCCAGCAGCTTGGCCGGCGGGAGAAGAAACGAGCAGTACTTC. Translating it yields CASSLAGGRRNEQYF.